A single T cell receptor beta chain is shown here with its context. Its antigen remains unknown. Clones were sequenced by immunoSEQ multiplex PCR, and TCRdb holds only the in-frame ones, with some missing. The sample comprises around 120,000 clones, approximately 70% of which are singletons, and over 20% rests with the top ten. This entry is derived from a study of shared clonotypes between healthy human individuals. The study, taken as a whole, reports: A generally larger estimated richness was seen in naive subsets than in memory subsets. Non-shared clonotypes had lower generation probabilities than those shared by all four donors.

CDR3 size: 12 residues. Trimming took 10 bases from V and 6 from J, leaving 16 bases between them. Germline assignment: CDR1 MNHNY and CDR2 SVGAGI (reference sequence). Sequencing was performed on memory CD8+ T cells sorted from blood. Regarding subset: CD45RO+ cells pooled with CCR7-negative TemRA cells. This receptor was identified in a woman younger than 45 in good health. The chain joins TRBV6-6 to TRBJ2-7, with D perhaps assigned TRBD1 or TRBD2 (5 bases each). In nucleotides, the CDR3 is TGTGCCACCGAGGGGTATGGGGGCGAGCAGTACTTC. Amino acid sequence: CATEGYGGEQYF.